A single sample gave rise to the 21 T cell receptor beta chains below, sequenced in a study of blood T cell repertoires in COVID-19. Clones were read by immunoSEQ multiplex PCR, and TCRdb kept only the in-frame ones, dropping some. The sample carries some 300,000 clones, approximately 86% recorded once. Material for sequencing was peripheral blood. The receptors were sampled from a woman in her 70s with COVID-19, enrolled during active disease.

The chain uses TRBV20-1 and TRBJ2-2; D possibly uses TRBD1 or TRBD2 (5 bases each). Germline V gene sequence: CDR1 DFQATT, CDR2 SNEGSKA (reference sequence). The V end was cut by 3 bases, the J end by 6 bases, with 14 bases between. The CDR3 loop spans 14 amino acids. The CDR3 is CSASGGWGPGELFF. The CDR3 bases are TGCAGTGCTAGTGGGGGTTGGGGCCCCGGGGAGCTGTTTTTT.

The rearrangement links TRBV24-1 to TRBJ2-5; the D gene is possibly TRBD2 (6 bases). Trimming stripped 4 bases from V and 5 bases from J, with 16 bases between. Germline V lookup: CDR1 KGHDR, CDR2 SFDVKD. The CDR3 is made up of 15 amino acids. DNA for the CDR3: TGTGCCACCAGTGACCCGACTAGGAGTGTGGAGACCCAGTACTTC. Its translation is CATSDPTRSVETQYF.

This chain connects TRBV19 to TRBJ1-1, with D perhaps TRBD1 (6 bases). Germline V CDR1 and CDR2: LNHDA, SQIVND (reference sequence). The CDR3 sequence is 16 residues long. V shed 3 bases and J shed 3 bases, with 17 bases lying between them. CDR3 in DNA: TGTGCCAGTAGTATCGGGACACCCATTGGGGACACTGAAGCTTTCTTT. This gives the protein CASSIGTPIGDTEAFF. The variable domain in full, completed from reference TRBV19 and TRBJ1-1, reads DGGITQSPKYLFRKEGQNVTLSCEQNLNHDAMYWYRQDPGQGLRLIYYSQIVNDFQKGDIAEGYSVSREKKESFPLTVTSAQKNPTAFYLCASSIGTPIGDTEAFFGQGTRLTVV.

This sequence joins TRBV5-1 and TRBJ2-1; D possibly corresponds to TRBD2 (6 bases). The CDR3 runs to 17 residues. From germline, CDR1 is SGHRS and CDR2 YFSETQ. V was trimmed by 4 bases and J by 15 bases, leaving 32 bases between them. CDR3 in amino acids: CASSSVASAGLSGPSFF. The CDR3 DNA reads as TGCGCCAGCAGCAGCGTCGCCTCCGCGGGATTGTCAGGCCCCTCGTTCTTC.

The J gene is TRBJ1-5, the V gene TRBV28, with 7 nucleotides matching TRBD1. This CDR3 has 14 residues. The junction had 5 bases not matched to a gene; V was cut back by 6 bases and J by 3 bases. Per the germline V gene, CDR1 is MDHEN and CDR2 is SYDVKM. The CDR3 DNA sequence: TGTGCCAGCAGGAACACAGGGGACAATCAGCCCCAGCATTTT. This encodes CASRNTGDNQPQHF.

The rearrangement joins TRBV6-2 or TRBV6-3 to TRBJ1-4; a possible D gene is TRBD1 (5 bases). V was trimmed by 5 bases and J by 7 bases, leaving 8 bases between them. CDR1 and CDR2 (germline): MNHEY, SVGEGT. CDR3 length equals 12 residues. The CDR3 spells CASSHTGEKLFF. The CDR3 DNA is TGTGCCAGCAGTCATACAGGTGAAAAACTGTTTTTT.

The gene calls are TRBV27 and TRBJ2-2, with 8 bases matching TRBD1. The CDR3 extends over 18 amino acids. The germline V gene has CDR1 MNHEY and CDR2 SMNVEV (reference sequence). J gave up 5 bases and V 7 bases, and 18 bases lay outside the gene matches. The CDR3: CASTTSSFRTGITGELFF. DNA of the CDR3: TGTGCCAGCACCACATCGAGCTTCAGGACAGGGATAACCGGGGAGCTGTTTTTT.

This clone was seen at least ten times. The genes are TRBV19 and TRBJ1-1; TRBD1 matches 10 bases. The CDR3 is 17 residues long. The V and J ends lost 4 bases and 1 base, in that order; junction bases with no gene match: 9. Germline CDR1 is LNHDA and CDR2 is SQIVND (reference sequence). The CDR3 reads CASSRKTGGARNTEAFF. Here the CDR3 DNA reads TGTGCCAGTAGTAGGAAGACAGGGGGCGCGAGGAACACTGAAGCTTTCTTT.

There are a few counts of this clone. Here the CDR3 DNA reads TGTGCCAGCAGCCATGGGACAGGGGGACAGCCCCAGCATTTT. It codes for CASSHGTGGQPQHF. The gene calls are TRBV7-8 and TRBJ1-5, with TRBD1 identical over 11 bases. After removal of 5 bases from V and 7 bases from J, the junction contained 4 bases not matched to a gene. Looked up from germline, CDR1 is SGHVS and CDR2 is FQNEAQ. CDR3 size: 14 residues.

The chain links TRBV5-6 to TRBJ2-1; 11 nucleotides agree with TRBD2. This CDR3 contains 16 residues. CDR1 and CDR2 from the germline V gene are SGHDT and YYEEEE. Trimming removed 0 bases from V and 4 bases from J; junction bases left unmatched: 3. The DNA of the CDR3 is TGTGCCAGCAGCTTGGCTATAGCGGGGGGGTACAATGAGCAGTTCTTC. Its translation: CASSLAIAGGYNEQFF.

CDR3 in amino acids: CASSLEPLYGYTF. The CDR3 DNA is TGTGCCAGCAGCTTAGAACCACTTTATGGCTACACCTTC. The rearrangement uses TRBV11-2 and TRBJ1-2, with no clear D. The CDR3 spans 13 residues. Between the trimmed V and J ends, which lost 0 bases and 5 bases, there was a span of 7 bases. The germline V gene has CDR1 SGHAT and CDR2 FQNNGV.

This clone was counted a single time. The CDR3 protein is CATSEGTSYEQYF. CDR3 nucleotide sequence: TGTGCCACCAGTGAGGGGACTAGCTACGAGCAGTACTTC. This chain links TRBV24-1 with TRBJ2-7; 8 positions match TRBD2. The CDR3 is 13 residues long. The V gene end was trimmed by 4 bases and the J gene end by 3 bases; junction bases not matched to a gene: 1. Germline values: CDR1 KGHDR, CDR2 SFDVKD.

This clone was observed a single time. The chain combines TRBV24-1 with TRBJ2-2; no reliable D call. The germline V gene has CDR1 KGHDR and CDR2 SFDVKD. V was clipped by 7 bases and J by 9 bases, with 2 bases between them. The CDR3 spans 9 residues. The CDR3 region has the DNA TGTGCCACCAGCAGGGAGCTGTTTTTT. It codes for CATSRELFF.

The table lists this clone with a count of one. This chain connects TRBV24-1 to TRBJ2-1; possibly TRBD2 for D (6 bases). V was cut by 4 bases and J by 3 bases, with 6 bases left in between. CDR1 and CDR2 from the germline V gene are KGHDR and SFDVKD. This CDR3 spans 13 amino acids. CDR3 region: CATSEGGYNEQFF. The DNA of the CDR3 is TGTGCCACCAGTGAGGGGGGCTACAATGAGCAGTTCTTC.

This chain connects TRBV3-1 (or the pseudogene TRBV3-2) to TRBJ2-3; 12 bases agree with TRBD2. This CDR3 contains 17 residues. V lost 5 bases, J lost 2 bases, and 8 bases stayed unmatched. CDR1 LGHDT and CDR2 YNNKEL come from the germline V gene (reference sequence). The CDR3 DNA reads as TGTGCCAGCAGCTCCTTTCGGACTAGCGGGGTCACAGATACGCAGTATTTT. It specifies CASSSFRTSGVTDTQYF.

The chain couples TRBV27 to TRBJ2-7; 10 bases fit TRBD1. CDR3 size: 15 residues. V was pared by 5 bases and J by 6 bases, with 10 bases of the junction left unmatched. Germline V gene sequence: CDR1 MNHEY, CDR2 SMNVEV (reference sequence). The CDR3 nucleotides are TGTGCCAGCAGTACCTCGGGACAGGGGTTCCGCGAGCAGTACTTC. Translated, it gives CASSTSGQGFREQYF.

The chain links TRBV27 to TRBJ2-1; no clear D. Germline CDR1 and CDR2: MNHEY and SMNVEV (reference sequence). The CDR3 runs to 12 residues. V lost 3 bases and J lost 5, with 5 bases in between. The CDR3 DNA is TGTGCCAGCAGTTTTCCCGACAATGAGCAGTTCTTC. Translated, it gives CASSFPDNEQFF.

The V gene is TRBV11-2, the J gene TRBJ1-3, with 9 nucleotides matching TRBD1. Trimming removed 5 bases from V and 7 bases from J; junction bases left unmatched: 6. The length of the CDR3 is 14 residues. Germline V lookup: CDR1 SGHAT, CDR2 FQNNGV. CDR3 nucleotide sequence: TGTGCCAGCAGCCCATCGACAGGGGGGAACACCATATATTTT. Protein: CASSPSTGGNTIYF.

The chain employs TRBV19 and TRBJ2-6; possible D gene TRBD2, 5 bases. The germline CDR1 and CDR2 sequences are LNHDA and SQIVND (reference sequence). This CDR3 region has 17 residues. Trimming shortened V by 3 bases and J by 0 bases, and 12 bases separated the two germline ends. The CDR3 DNA sequence: TGTGCCAGTAGTATTACGGGGAGTAACTCTGGGGCCAACGTCCTGACTTTC. Its protein product is CASSITGSNSGANVLTF.

This chain uses TRBV4-1 with TRBJ2-7; D possibly corresponds to TRBD2 (7 bases). Germline assignment: CDR1 MGHRA and CDR2 YSYEKL. Trimming stripped 3 bases from V and 3 bases from J, with 18 bases between. This CDR3 has 16 residues. CDR3 in amino acids: CASSQARGGAHYEQYF. The DNA for the CDR3 is TGCGCCAGCAGCCAGGCCCGAGGGGGGGCCCACTACGAGCAGTACTTC.

The rearrangement uses TRBV6-2 or TRBV6-3 and TRBJ2-7, with a tentative D call TRBD1 (6 bases). Germline V gene sequence: CDR1 MNHEY, CDR2 SVGEGT. There are 18 residues in the CDR3. Deletions cut 5 bases from V and 5 bases from J, with 28 bases between. This CDR3 is CASSNPGHRPVSHHEQYF. CDR3 DNA sequence: TGTGCCAGCAGTAATCCGGGACACCGCCCCGTCTCACACCACGAGCAGTACTTC.